Given below is one T cell receptor beta chain in context. Original processing notes: The authors estimated nucleated cell counts from reference gene primer amplification. Repertoires were generated with immunoSEQ multiplex PCR, while TCRdb's copy carries only in-frame clones and drops some. The V and J calls and clone size were taken over from that table, and D and trimming were inferred from the DNA. This repertoire shows about 200,000 clones, more than 75% found once; its top ten account for 18%. The V and J ends lost 0 bases and 3 bases, in that order; junction bases with no gene match: 0. Germline V gene sequence: CDR1 SGHVS, CDR2 FQNEAQ. CDR3 length equals 14 residues. This entry is derived from a study of blood T cell repertoires in COVID-19. Study in general: PBMCs, B-cell-depleted T cells, or T cells provided the cDNA or gDNA that made up the material.

Seattle-derived patients entered the study during active infection and were followed longitudinally. Source material: peripheral blood. The origin of this receptor is a person aged 65 to 79 with COVID-19, enrolled during active disease. This chain uses TRBV7-8 with TRBJ2-7; 9 positions agree with TRBD2. The CDR3 DNA sequence: TGTGCCAGCAGCTTAGCGACTAGCGGCTACGAGCAGTACTTC. This sequence encodes CASSLATSGYEQYF.